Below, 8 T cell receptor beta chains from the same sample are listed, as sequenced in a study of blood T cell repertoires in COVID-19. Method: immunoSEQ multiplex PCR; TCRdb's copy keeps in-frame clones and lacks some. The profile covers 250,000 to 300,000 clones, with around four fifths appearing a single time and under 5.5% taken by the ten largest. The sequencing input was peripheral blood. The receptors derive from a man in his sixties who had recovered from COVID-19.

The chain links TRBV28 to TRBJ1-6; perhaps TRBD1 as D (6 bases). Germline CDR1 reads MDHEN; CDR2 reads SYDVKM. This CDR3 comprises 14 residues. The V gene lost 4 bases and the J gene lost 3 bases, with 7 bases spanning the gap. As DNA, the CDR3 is TGTGCCAGCAGTTCAGGGGTCTATAATTCACCCCTCCACTTT. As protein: CASSSGVYNSPLHF.

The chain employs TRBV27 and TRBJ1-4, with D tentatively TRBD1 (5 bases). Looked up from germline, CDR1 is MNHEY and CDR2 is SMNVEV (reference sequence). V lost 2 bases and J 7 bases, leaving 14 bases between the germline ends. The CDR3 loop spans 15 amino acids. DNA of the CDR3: TGTGCCAGCAGTTTACGTCCCAGGGCCGGTGAAAAACTGTTTTTT. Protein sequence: CASSLRPRAGEKLFF. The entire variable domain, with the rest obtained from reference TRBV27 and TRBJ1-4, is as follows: EAQVTQNPRYLITVTGKKLTVTCSQNMNHEYMSWYRQDPGLGLRQIYYSMNVEVTDKGDVPEGYKVSRKEKRNFPLILESPSPNQTSLYFCASSLRPRAGEKLFFGSGTQLSVL.

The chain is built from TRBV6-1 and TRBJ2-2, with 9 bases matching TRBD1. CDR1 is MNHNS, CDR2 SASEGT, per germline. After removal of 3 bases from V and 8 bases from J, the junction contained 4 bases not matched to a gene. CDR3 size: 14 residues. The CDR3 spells CASSDYRGLGELFF. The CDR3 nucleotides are TGTGCCAGCAGTGATTACAGGGGGCTAGGGGAGCTGTTTTTT.

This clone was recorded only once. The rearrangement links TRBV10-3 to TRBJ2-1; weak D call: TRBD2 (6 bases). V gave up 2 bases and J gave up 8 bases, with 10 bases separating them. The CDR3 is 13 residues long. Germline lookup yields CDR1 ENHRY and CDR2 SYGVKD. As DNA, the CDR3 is TGTGCCATCAGTGAGGTAGCGGTTTATGAGCAGTTCTTC. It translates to CAISEVAVYEQFF.

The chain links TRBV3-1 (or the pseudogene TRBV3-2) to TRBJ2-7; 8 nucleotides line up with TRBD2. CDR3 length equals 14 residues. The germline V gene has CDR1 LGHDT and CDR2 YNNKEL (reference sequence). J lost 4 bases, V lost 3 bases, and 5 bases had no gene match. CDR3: CASSHSGGQYEQYF. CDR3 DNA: TGTGCCAGCAGCCACTCGGGGGGGCAATACGAGCAGTACTTC.

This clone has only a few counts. Written as DNA, the CDR3 is TGCGCCAGCAGCTTAACTAGCGGGAGGGGCCACGAGCAGTACTTC. It is translated as CASSLTSGRGHEQYF. J is TRBJ2-7 and V is TRBV5-1, with 13 nucleotides matching TRBD2. Germline CDR1 is SGHRS and CDR2 is YFSETQ. This CDR3 is built from 15 residues. With V trimmed by 2 bases and J by 5 bases, 4 bases remained unmatched. Full variable domain (missing parts from reference TRBV5-1 and TRBJ2-7): KAGVTQTPRYLIKTRGQQVTLSCSPISGHRSVSWYQQTPGQGLQFLFEYFSETQRNKGNFPGRFSGRQFSNSRSEMNVSTLELGDSALYLCASSLTSGRGHEQYFGPGTRLTVT.

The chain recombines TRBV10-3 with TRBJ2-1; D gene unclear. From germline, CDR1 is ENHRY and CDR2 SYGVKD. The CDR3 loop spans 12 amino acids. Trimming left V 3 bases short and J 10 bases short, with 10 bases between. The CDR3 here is CAISEGRREQFF. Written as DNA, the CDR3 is TGTGCCATCAGTGAAGGCCGGCGGGAGCAGTTCTTC.

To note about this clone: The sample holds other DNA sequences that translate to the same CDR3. CDR3 in amino acids: CASSEGGRGNQPQHF. In nucleotides, the CDR3 is TGTGCCAGCAGTGAAGGCGGCAGGGGGAATCAGCCCCAGCATTTT. This chain links TRBV6-1 with TRBJ1-5, with 7 bases matching TRBD1. V shed 1 base, J shed 4 bases, and the junction held 4 bases outside the gene matches. Germline V lookup: CDR1 MNHNS, CDR2 SASEGT. This CDR3 spans 15 amino acids.